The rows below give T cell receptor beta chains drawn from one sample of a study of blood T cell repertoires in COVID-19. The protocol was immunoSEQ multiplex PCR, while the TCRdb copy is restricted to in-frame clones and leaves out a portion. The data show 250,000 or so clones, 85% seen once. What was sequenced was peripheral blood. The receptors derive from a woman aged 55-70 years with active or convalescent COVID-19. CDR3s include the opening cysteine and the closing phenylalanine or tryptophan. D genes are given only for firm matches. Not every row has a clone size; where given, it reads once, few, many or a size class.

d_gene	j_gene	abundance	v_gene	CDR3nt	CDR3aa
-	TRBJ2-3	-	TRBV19	TGTGCCAGTAGCCGGGAAAGAGATACGCAGTATTTT	CASSRERDTQYF
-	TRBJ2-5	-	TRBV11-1	TGTGCCAGCAGCTTATTGGACAGAGGATTCGAGACCCAGTACTTC	CASSLLDRGFETQYF
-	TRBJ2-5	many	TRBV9	TGTGCCAGCAGCGTAGAGGCGGGGGCGGCTAAAGAGACCCAGTACTTC	CASSVEAGAAKETQYF
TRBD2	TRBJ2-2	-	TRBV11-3	TGTGCCAGCAGCTTAAGGAGCGGGAGTACCGGGGAGCTGTTTTTT	CASSLRSGSTGELFF
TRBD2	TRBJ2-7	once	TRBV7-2	TGTGCCAGCAGCTTAGGACCTACAGCGGGAGCCTACGAGCAGTACTTC	CASSLGPTAGAYEQYF
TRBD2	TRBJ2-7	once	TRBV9	TGTGCTTCGACTAGCGGGCCCTTTGGTGAGCAGTACTTC	CASTSGPFGEQYF
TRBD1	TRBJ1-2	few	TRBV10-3	TGTGCCATATCGCGGCAGGGGGCGCAATCGGTTCGGACGAATGGCTACACCTTC	CAISRQGAQSVRTNGYTF
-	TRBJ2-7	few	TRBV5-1	TGCGCCAGCAGCTTGGAGGGAGGAGGTGGCTACGAGCAGTACTTC	CASSLEGGGGYEQYF
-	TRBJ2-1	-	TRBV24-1	TGTGCCACCAGTGATGGGGCTCGGCGAGATGAGCAGTTCTTC	CATSDGARRDEQFF
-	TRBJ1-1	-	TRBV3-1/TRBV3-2	TGTGCCAGCAGCCTCAGGGGCGAGGGTGAAGCTTTCTTT	CASSLRGEGEAFF
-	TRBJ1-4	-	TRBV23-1	TGCGCCAGCAGTCAATCGGAGTGTGCCATGTCTAATGAAAAACTGTTTTTT	CASSQSECAMSNEKLFF
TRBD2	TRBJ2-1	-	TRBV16	TGTGCCAGCAGCCAGTCTAGCGGGAGAAGCGCGGAGCAGTTCTTC	CASSQSSGRSAEQFF